In this sample, the clone carrying this T cell receptor beta chain turned up a few times. Its target is unknown. TCRdb re-analysed the reads in MiXCR, keeping a single row per CDR3 protein. Of about 900,000 distinct CDR3 sequences listed, around 30% are singletons. The data belong to a study of T cell repertoires in cytomegalovirus infection. Germline CDR1 is MDHEN and CDR2 is SYDVKM. Trimming pared 5 bases from V and 0 bases from J, leaving 14 bases between. This CDR3 has 15 residues. The chain carries TRBV28 and TRBJ2-7, with D perhaps TRBD2 (6 bases). This sequence originates from a human donor in good health (CMV status not recorded). Some clones in this sample may be carry-over from other donors' samples. The sequencing here drew on cultured CD8+ T cells from PBMCs, taken from culture after CMV antigen stimulation. The CDR3 DNA follows: TGTGCCAGCAGTCCCCTAGGGACTCGCTCCTACGAGCAGTACTTC. Translation gives CASSPLGTRSYEQYF.